This T cell receptor beta chain is drawn from a study of T cell responses to AZD1222 COVID-19 vaccine. TCRdb's copy holds only in-frame clones and misses some; the assay was immunoSEQ multiplex PCR. The sample includes 85,000 to 90,000 clones, around nine tenths of them seen just once. With respect to this clone: As yet, its antigen is unknown.

Study-level findings and limits: Seropositive AZD1222 recipients at baseline numbered only five or six. Nearly half of spike-specific TCRs reportedly go after variant regions that carry no mutations.

The CDR3 runs to 14 residues. Trimming left V 8 bases short and J 7 bases short, with 20 bases between. Germline V gene lookup returns CDR1 SGHTA and CDR2 FQGNSA. The input for sequencing was peripheral blood, taken on day 0 of MenACWY control vaccination. The rearrangement joins TRBV7-2 to TRBJ2-5; D might be TRBD2 (5 bases). This sequence originates from an adult in good health. The CDR3 reads CASGTRTRPGTQYF. In nucleotides, the CDR3 is TGTGCCAGCGGAACCCGGACTCGTCCGGGGACCCAGTACTTC.